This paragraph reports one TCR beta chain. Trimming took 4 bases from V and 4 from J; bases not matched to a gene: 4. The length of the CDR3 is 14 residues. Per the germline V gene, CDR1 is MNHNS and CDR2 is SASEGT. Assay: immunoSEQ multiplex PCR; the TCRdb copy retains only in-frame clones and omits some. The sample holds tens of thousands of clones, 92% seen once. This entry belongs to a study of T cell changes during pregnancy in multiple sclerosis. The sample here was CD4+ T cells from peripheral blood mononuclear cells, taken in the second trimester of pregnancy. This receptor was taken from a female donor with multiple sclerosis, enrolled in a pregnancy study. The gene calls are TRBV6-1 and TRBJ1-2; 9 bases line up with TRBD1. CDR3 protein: CASSATGQGYGYTF. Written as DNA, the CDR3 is TGTGCCAGCAGTGCAACGGGACAGGGCTATGGCTACACCTTC.